This T cell receptor (beta chain) is from a study of T cell changes during pregnancy in multiple sclerosis. The CDR3 has 17 amino acids. The J segment lost 7 bases and the V segment lost 2 bases, leaving 9 bases of the junction unmatched. Germline CDR1 SGHNT, CDR2 YENEEA. Sequencing was performed with immunoSEQ multiplex PCR; in TCRdb, only in-frame clones are kept and a portion is missing. This sample has tens of thousands of clones; more than 75% occur once, and the top ten carry 1.3%. The V gene is TRBV11-3, the J gene TRBJ2-1; 12 nucleotides align to TRBD2. The source of this sequence is a female donor with multiple sclerosis, enrolled in a pregnancy study. Sample: peripheral blood, taken in the second trimester of pregnancy. As DNA, the CDR3 is TGTGCCAGCAGCTTAAGAACTAGCGGGGGGCCGGTAAATGAGCAGTTCTTC. Protein: CASSLRTSGGPVNEQFF.